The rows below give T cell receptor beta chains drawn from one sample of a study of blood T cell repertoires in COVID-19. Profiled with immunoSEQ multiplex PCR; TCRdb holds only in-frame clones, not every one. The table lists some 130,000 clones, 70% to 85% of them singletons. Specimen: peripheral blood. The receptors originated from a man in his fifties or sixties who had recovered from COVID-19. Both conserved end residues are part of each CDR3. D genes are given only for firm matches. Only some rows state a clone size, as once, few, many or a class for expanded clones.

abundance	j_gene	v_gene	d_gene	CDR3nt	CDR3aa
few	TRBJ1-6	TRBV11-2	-	TGTGCCAGCAGTTTAGGTTGGGCCAGGTATAATTCACCCCTCCACTTT	CASSLGWARYNSPLHF
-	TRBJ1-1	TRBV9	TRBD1	TGTGCCAGCAGCTCCCAGACAGGGGAGAACACTGAAGCTTTCTTT	CASSSQTGENTEAFF
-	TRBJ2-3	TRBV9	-	TGTGCCAGCAGCCCCCGGGGAGGCGGGGCGGGAGATACGCAGTATTTT	CASSPRGGGAGDTQYF
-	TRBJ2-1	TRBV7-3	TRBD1	TGTGCCAGCAGCTCCGGGACAGGGGCCAATGAGCAGTTCTTC	CASSSGTGANEQFF
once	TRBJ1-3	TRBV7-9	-	TGTGCCAGCAGCTTCGGGTCAAGTGGAAACACCATATATTTT	CASSFGSSGNTIYF
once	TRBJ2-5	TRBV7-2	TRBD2	TGTGCCAGCAGCTTATCTGCCCGGGGGGAAGAGACCCAGTACTTC	CASSLSARGEETQYF
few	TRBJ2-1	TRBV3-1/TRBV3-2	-	TGTGCCAGCAGCCAGGGGCCGCTATCCTACAATGAGCAGTTCTTC	CASSQGPLSYNEQFF
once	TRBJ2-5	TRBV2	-	TGTGCCAGCAGTTTCGAGGGCCCTCAAGAGACCCAGTACTTC	CASSFEGPQETQYF
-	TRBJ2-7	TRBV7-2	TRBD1	TGTGCCAGCAGCTCAAATGGGGCAGGGGGCGTGAACGAGCAGTACTTC	CASSSNGAGGVNEQYF
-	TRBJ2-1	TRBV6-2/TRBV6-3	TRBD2	TGTGCCAGCAGTTACCCTAGCGGGAGTCTGGACAATGAGCAGTTCTTC	CASSYPSGSLDNEQFF
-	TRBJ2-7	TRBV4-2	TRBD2	TGTGCCAGCAGCCAAGGGACTAGCGGGGGTGGCTACGAGCAGTACTTC	CASSQGTSGGGYEQYF
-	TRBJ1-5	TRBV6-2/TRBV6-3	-	TGTGCCAGCAGTTACGCAGAAAATCAGCCCCAGCATTTT	CASSYAENQPQHF
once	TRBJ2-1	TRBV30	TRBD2	TGTGCCTGGAGTGTAGATCTCTGGACTAGCGGGAGCCCCTACTCCTACAATGAGCAGTTCTTC	CAWSVDLWTSGSPYSYNEQFF
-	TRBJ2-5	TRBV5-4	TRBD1	TGTGCCAGCAGCTTAAGGACAGGGGAGGGGGAGACCCAGTACTTC	CASSLRTGEGETQYF
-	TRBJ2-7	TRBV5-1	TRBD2	TGCGCCAGCAGCTTGCTGGGGCCCAAGCGGGAGACAAGCTACGAGCAGTACTTC	CASSLLGPKRETSYEQYF
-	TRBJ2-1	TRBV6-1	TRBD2	TGTGCCAGCAGGGAAGCGGGGGGAACCTACAATGAGCAGTTCTTC	CASREAGGTYNEQFF
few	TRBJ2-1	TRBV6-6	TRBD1	TGTGCCAGCAGTTACGTGGGGACAGGGGTGGGTGAGCAGTTCTTC	CASSYVGTGVGEQFF
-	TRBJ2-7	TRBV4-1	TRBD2	TGCGCCAGCAGCCAAGATAGGGGGACTAGCGCCTCCAGCTCCTACGAGCAGTACTTC	CASSQDRGTSASSSYEQYF
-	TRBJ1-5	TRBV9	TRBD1	TGTGCCAGCAGCCCGGGACAGGGCGGCCAGCCCCAGCATTTT	CASSPGQGGQPQHF
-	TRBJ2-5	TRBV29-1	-	TGCAGCGTCTCGGACAACCAAGAGACCCAGTACTTC	CSVSDNQETQYF
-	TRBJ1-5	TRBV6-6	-	TGTGCCACTCGTTCTCAGGGTATCAATCAGCCCCAGCATTTT	CATRSQGINQPQHF
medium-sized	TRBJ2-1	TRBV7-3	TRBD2	TGTGCCAGCAGAATTTCCGGGACTAGCATTGAGCAGTTCTTC	CASRISGTSIEQFF
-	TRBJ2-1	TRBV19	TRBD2	TGTGCCAGTAGTCCTCGGGTAGCGGGAGGGCCGGGCGAGCAGTTCTTC	CASSPRVAGGPGEQFF
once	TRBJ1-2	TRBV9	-	TGTGCCAGCAGCGACAGGGATGAGAACTATGGCTACACCTTC	CASSDRDENYGYTF
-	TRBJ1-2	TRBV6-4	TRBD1	TGTGCCAGCAGTGAACAGGGGGAGGTTAACTATGGCTACACCTTC	CASSEQGEVNYGYTF
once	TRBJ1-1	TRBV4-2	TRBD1	TGTGCCAGCAGCCAGGGGACAGTTAACACTGAAGCTTTCTTT	CASSQGTVNTEAFF
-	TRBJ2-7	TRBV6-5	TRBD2	TGTGCCAGCACGATTAGCGGGAACTCCTACGAGCAGTACTTC	CASTISGNSYEQYF
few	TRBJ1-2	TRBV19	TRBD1	TGTGCCAGTAGTGCCCGGACAGGGGACCGCTATGGCTACACCTTC	CASSARTGDRYGYTF
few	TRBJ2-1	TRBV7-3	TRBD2	TGTGCCAGCAGCACGCGGACTAGCGGGGCTCCCTACAATGAGCAGTTCTTC	CASSTRTSGAPYNEQFF
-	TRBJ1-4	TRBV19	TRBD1	TGTGCCAGTAGCGACAGGGGGATGGCTGAAAAACTGTTTTTT	CASSDRGMAEKLFF
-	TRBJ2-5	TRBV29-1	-	TGCAGCGTCCACGGGGAGACCCAGTACTTC	CSVHGETQYF
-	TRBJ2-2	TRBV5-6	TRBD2	TGTGCCAGCAGCCCTTTGCTAGCGGAGAACACCGGGGAGCTGTTTTTT	CASSPLLAENTGELFF
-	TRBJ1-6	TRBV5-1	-	TGCGCCAGCAGCTTGGAGAGCGATAATTCACCCCTCCACTTT	CASSLESDNSPLHF
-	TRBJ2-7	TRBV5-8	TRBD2	TGTGCCAGCAGCGTCAACCCTGGACTAGAATGGCGCGAGCAGTACTTC	CASSVNPGLEWREQYF
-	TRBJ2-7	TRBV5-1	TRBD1	TGCGCCAGCAGCCTGGGGGGGCGGGACAGGGAGTCCTACGAGCAGTACTTC	CASSLGGRDRESYEQYF
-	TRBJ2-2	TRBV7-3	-	TGTGCCAGCACGGCGGAGACGAACACCGGGGAGCTGTTTTTT	CASTAETNTGELFF
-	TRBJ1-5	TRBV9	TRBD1	TGTGCCAGCAGTCCTACAGGGGTTGGCAATCAGCCCCAGCATTTT	CASSPTGVGNQPQHF